This TCR beta chain was obtained from a study of identical twins (TCRdb year 2016). A note on the overall study: To test whether fetal clonotypes persist, the study used deep sequencing on TCR alpha and beta repertoires from monozygotic twins, unrelated adults of various ages, and cord blood. Replicate twin experiments were performed at different times using different library preparation protocols to rule out contamination.

The CDR3, from cysteine to phenylalanine, totals 14 residues. Of the read, only the CDR3 DNA is kept; its 42 bases are in frame from base 1. V has 6 bases trimmed and J has 5 bases trimmed; junction bases matching no gene number 10. From a lookup of the germline V gene (reference sequence), CDR1 and CDR2 are LGHDT and YNNKEL. Every donor in the study was a healthy Caucasian. The twin cohort consisted of three pairs of female monozygotic twins, all aged 18 to 29 years. Positive isolation kits from Invitrogen were used to isolate CD4+ and CD8+ T cell populations. Receptors were amplified or captured by 5' RACE. The instrument was an Illumina HiSeq 2000. Template switching introduced a universal primer binding site; the final cDNA contained a unique molecular identifier, enabling accurate counting of TCR cDNA molecules. Specific primers in the conserved constant-segment region were used to synthesize first-strand cDNA for TCR alpha and beta chains. To control for contamination, every cDNA library was double barcoded, receiving both a SMART-Mk sample barcode and Illumina barcodes. TruSeq adapter sequences and Illumina sample barcodes were added in two successive PCR steps. TCR alpha and beta cDNA libraries were sequenced on the Illumina HiSeq platform with custom primers. The authors' analysis ran thus. MiGEC was used to process raw reads and extract unique molecular identifiers, and MiXCR was used to find CDR3 positions. For each individual, recombination models were inferred using an EM algorithm with the repgenHMM and IGoR tools. The tcR package in R was used for shared clonotype analysis, with sharing normalized by the product of cloneset sizes. To study raw recombination free of thymic and clonal selection effects, out-of-frame nonproductive sequences were analyzed. Using fastp trimming at Q25 and MiXCR clonotype assembly, TCRdb reanalyzed the public sequencing data and kept in-frame beta chains. When rows share a CDR3 protein, they turn into one entry using the most common DNA and genes. What appears here as the V and J calls and clone size reflects TCRdb's work, not the paper's. Counted in this sample were 460,000 or so distinct CDR3 sequences; about 14% of them appeared once. The ten largest clones represent 0.4% to 0.55% of the sample.

The table lists this clonotype with many counts. Its antigen is unknown. Base qualities are not at hand, and no much larger clone is one base apart. Broader findings and caveats from the paper: Abundant cord blood beta clonotypes had fewer insertions, young adult naive repertoires showed a similar but weaker trend, and memory repertoires showed no such trend. Because the same donors could not be followed over many years, the conclusions depended on cross-sectional statistical analysis. Invariant T cells such as MAIT and iNKT could partly confound zero-insertion analyses, though diverse VJ usage argued against this for most clonotypes. A weaker excess of twin sharing was found in beta out-of-frame sequences because the signal-to-noise ratio was lowered by fewer shared sequences. In monozygotic twins, recombination models systematically underestimated out-of-frame TCR alpha sharing, but the models matched the sharing seen between unrelated individuals. Compared with coincidental sharing between unrelated individuals, out-of-frame TCR alpha sequences shared between twins showed an excess of sequences with low generation probability.

These data also formed part of another study, on yellow fever vaccine responses in identical twins. That second publication adds: According to the authors, the vaccine-induced T cell response in identical twins seemed to be partly convergent and partly specific to each individual. The study precisely tracked vaccine-responding T cell clones in identical twins.

The sequencing sample was made of CD4+ T cells sorted from blood. The sequence came from a woman younger than 35 in good health. The receptor chain draws on TRBV3-1 and TRBJ2-7; TRBD1 agrees with 7 junctional bases. This receptor has the CDR3 CASSQQGFSNEQYF. The nucleotide sequence is given as TGTGCCAGCAGTCAACAGGGGTTTTCGAACGAGCAGTACTTC.